This TCR beta chain was observed in a study of control samples from healthy donors and cancer patients (dated by TCRdb to the early 2020s). Looking up the germline V gene (reference sequence) yields CDR1 SEHNR and CDR2 FQNEAQ. The CDR3 spans 11 residues, from the cysteine through the phenylalanine. Only CDR3 DNA remains: 33 bases, in frame from the first base. V and J lose 5 bases and 0 bases, and a span of 0 bases separates them. Libraries came from the immunoSEQ multiplex PCR assay. Held by TCRdb, this immuneACCESS table contains in-frame sequences only and omits some clones. Under half of the omission traces to an unresolved V gene where checked; the cause of the rest is unknown. In all, the sample holds 170,000 or so clones, and roughly 94% of those were seen once. Together, the top ten hold 8.5% of the sample. About this clone itself: Its antigen remains undetermined. No base quality information exists; no much larger clone differs at one position.

Recombination joined TRBV7-9 with TRBJ2-3, with the D gene not confidently named. The sequence was obtained from a woman aged 40 to 50 in good health. Sequenced: blood. In nucleotides, the sequence is TGTGCCAGCAGCAGCACAGATACGCAGTATTTT. Its protein reads: CASSSTDTQYF.